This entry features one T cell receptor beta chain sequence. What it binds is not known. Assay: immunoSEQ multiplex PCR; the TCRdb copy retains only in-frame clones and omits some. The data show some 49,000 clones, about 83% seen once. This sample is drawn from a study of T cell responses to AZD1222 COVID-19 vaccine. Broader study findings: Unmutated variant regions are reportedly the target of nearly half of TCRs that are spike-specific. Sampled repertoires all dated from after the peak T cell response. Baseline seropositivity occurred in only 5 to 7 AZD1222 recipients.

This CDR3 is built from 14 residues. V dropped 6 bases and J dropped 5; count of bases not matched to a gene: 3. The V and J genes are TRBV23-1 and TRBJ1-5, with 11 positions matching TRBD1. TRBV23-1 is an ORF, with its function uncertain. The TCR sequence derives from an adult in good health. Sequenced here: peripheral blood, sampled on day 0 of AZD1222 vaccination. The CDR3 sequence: CASRDRGRDQPQHF. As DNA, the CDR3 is TGCGCCAGCAGGGACAGGGGGCGGGATCAGCCCCAGCATTTT.